This T cell receptor (beta chain) was sequenced in a study of blood T cell repertoires in COVID-19. Trimming cost V 2 bases and J 2 bases; bases outside gene matches: 13. The CDR3 contains 18 residues. CDR1 is SGHRS and CDR2 is YFSETQ in the germline V gene. In the original processing: Researchers report that nucleated cell counts were estimated from reference gene primer amplification. The assay was immunoSEQ multiplex PCR, and TCRdb's table has in-frame clones only and misses some. That table supplies the V and J calls and clone size; D and trimming were determined from the DNA. The repertoire includes some 130,000 clones, 84% of them detected once, and about 13% sits in the top ten.

The source is a human donor in a cohort sampled during active COVID-19. The material sequenced was peripheral blood. This chain joins TRBV5-1 and TRBJ2-3; the match to TRBD1 covers 8 bases. The DNA of the CDR3 is TGCGCCAGCAGCTTTCCAGACAGGGGCCGCTATAACACAGATACGCAGTATTTT. Encoded protein: CASSFPDRGRYNTDTQYF. The whole variable domain, filled in from reference TRBV5-1 and TRBJ2-3, reads KAGVTQTPRYLIKTRGQQVTLSCSPISGHRSVSWYQQTPGQGLQFLFEYFSETQRNKGNFPGRFSGRQFSNSRSEMNVSTLELGDSALYLCASSFPDRGRYNTDTQYFGPGTRLTVL.